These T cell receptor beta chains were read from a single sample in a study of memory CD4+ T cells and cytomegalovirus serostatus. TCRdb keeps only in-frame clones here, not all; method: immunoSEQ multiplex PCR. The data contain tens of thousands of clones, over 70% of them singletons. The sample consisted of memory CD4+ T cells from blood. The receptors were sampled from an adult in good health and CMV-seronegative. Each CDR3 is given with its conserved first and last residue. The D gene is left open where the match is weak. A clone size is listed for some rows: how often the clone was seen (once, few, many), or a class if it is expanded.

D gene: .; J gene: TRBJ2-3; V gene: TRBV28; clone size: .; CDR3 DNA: TGTGCCAGCAGTTGGACCACAGATACGCAGTATTTT; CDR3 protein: CASSWTTDTQYF
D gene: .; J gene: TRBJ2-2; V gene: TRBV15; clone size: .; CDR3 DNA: TGTGCCACCAGCAGAGGGGGGTCGCTATACACCGGGGAGCTGTTTTTT; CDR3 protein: CATSRGGSLYTGELFF
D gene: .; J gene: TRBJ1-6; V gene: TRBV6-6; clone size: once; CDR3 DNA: TGTGCCAGCAGGGATCCCTTAGATAATTCACCCCTCCACTTT; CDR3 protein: CASRDPLDNSPLHF
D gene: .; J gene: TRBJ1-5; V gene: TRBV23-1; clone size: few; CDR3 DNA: TGCGCCAGCAGTCAGTACCCTTCAGGGCACGATGGCCAGCCCCAGCATTTT; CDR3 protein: CASSQYPSGHDGQPQHF
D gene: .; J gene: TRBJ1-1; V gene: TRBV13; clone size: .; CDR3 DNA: TGTGCCAGCAGCTTAGGACAGAAAAGGTCTGAAGCTTTCTTT; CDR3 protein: CASSLGQKRSEAFF
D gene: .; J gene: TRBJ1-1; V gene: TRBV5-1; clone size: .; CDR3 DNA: TGCGCCAGCAGCTTGTTTGAGGGGGAGGCTTTCTTT; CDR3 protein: CASSLFEGEAFF
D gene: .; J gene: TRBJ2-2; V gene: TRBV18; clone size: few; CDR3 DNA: TGTGCCAGCTCACAACTTGGGAGCTCCACCGGGGAGCTGTTTTTT; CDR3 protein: CASSQLGSSTGELFF
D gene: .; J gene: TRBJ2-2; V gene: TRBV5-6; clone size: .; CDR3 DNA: TGTGCCAGCAGCTTGAATCCGAGCACCGGGGAGCTGTTTTTT; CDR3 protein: CASSLNPSTGELFF
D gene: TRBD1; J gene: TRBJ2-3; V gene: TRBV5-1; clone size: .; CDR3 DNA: TGCGCCAGCAGCTATCGGGCAGGGGGAACAGATACGCAGTATTTT; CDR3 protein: CASSYRAGGTDTQYF
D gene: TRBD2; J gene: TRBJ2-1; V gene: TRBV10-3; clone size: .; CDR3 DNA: TGTGCCATCACCCTATCGACTAGCGGCTACAATGAGCAGTTCTTC; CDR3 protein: CAITLSTSGYNEQFF
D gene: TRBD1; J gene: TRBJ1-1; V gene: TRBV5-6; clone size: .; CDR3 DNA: TGTGCCAGCAGCTCCCCAGGGGGATTCACTGAAGCTTTCTTT; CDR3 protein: CASSSPGGFTEAFF
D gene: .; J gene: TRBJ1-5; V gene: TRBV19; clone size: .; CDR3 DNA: TGTGCCAGTAGCCCGACAGTGGGCAATCAGCCCCAGCATTTT; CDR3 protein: CASSPTVGNQPQHF
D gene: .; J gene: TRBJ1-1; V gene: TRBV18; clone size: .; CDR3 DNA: TGTGCCAGCTCACCACCTGCGGGGATTGAAGCTTTCTTT; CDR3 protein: CASSPPAGIEAFF
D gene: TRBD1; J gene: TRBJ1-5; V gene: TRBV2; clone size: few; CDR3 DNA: TGTGCCAGCAGCGGAGGACAGGGTGGCAATCAGCCCCAGCATTTT; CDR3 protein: CASSGGQGGNQPQHF
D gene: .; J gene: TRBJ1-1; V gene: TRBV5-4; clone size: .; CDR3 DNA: TGTGCCAGCAGCCCGCTTAGGGGGGTCGTAGACACTGAAGCTTTCTTT; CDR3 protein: CASSPLRGVVDTEAFF
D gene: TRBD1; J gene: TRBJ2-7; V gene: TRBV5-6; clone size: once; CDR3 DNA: TGTGCCAGCAGCTTGGAACAGGGGGCCCACTCCTACGAGCAGTACTTC; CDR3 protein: CASSLEQGAHSYEQYF
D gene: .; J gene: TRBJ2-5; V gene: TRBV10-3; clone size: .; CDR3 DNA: TGTGCCATCAGTACCGGGGGAACAGGGGAGACCCAGTACTTC; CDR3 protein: CAISTGGTGETQYF
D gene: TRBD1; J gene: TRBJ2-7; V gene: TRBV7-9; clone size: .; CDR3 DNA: TGTGCCAGCAGCATCAGACAGGGGGCCACCTACGAGCAGTACTTC; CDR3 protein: CASSIRQGATYEQYF
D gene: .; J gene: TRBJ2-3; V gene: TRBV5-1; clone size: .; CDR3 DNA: TGCGCCAGCAGCTGGCGGGACCCGGGGGAAGATACGCAGTATTTT; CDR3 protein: CASSWRDPGEDTQYF
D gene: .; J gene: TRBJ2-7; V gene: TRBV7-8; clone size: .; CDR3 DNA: TGTGCCAGCAGCCCGCGTCTAAGCTCCTACGAGCAGTACTTC; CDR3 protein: CASSPRLSSYEQYF
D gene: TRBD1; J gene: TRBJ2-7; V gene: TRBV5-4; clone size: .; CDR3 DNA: TGTGCCAGCAGTTTTGGACAGGTGGGAGCCTACGAGCAGTACTTC; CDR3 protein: CASSFGQVGAYEQYF
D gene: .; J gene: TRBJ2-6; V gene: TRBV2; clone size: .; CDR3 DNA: TGTGCCAGCAGCTTGCGGGCCAACGTCCTGACTTTC; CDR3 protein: CASSLRANVLTF
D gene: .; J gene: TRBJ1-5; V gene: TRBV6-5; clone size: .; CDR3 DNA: TGTGCCAGCAGTTACGGGGCAGGGCTGCAGCCCCAGCATTTT; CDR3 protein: CASSYGAGLQPQHF
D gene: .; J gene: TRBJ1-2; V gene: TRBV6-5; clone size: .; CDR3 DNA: TGTGCCAGCGGTCTCCCGGGGAGTGGCTACACCTTC; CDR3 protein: CASGLPGSGYTF
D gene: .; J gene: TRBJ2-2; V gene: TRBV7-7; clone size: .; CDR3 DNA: TGTGCTAGCAGCTTGGATCTAAACACCGGGGAGCTGTTTTTT; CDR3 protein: CASSLDLNTGELFF
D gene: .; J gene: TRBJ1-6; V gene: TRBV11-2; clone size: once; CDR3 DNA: TGTGCCAGCAGCTTAGCGACGCAAGAGTATTCACCCCTCCACTTT; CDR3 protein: CASSLATQEYSPLHF
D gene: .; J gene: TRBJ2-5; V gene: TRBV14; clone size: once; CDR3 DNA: TGTGCCAGCAGCCAAAGGACGCTAATGTCGGAGACCCAGTACTTC; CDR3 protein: CASSQRTLMSETQYF
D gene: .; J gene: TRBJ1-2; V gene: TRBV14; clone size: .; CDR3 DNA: TGTGCCAGCAGCCAAGCGTGGGGTCAGGGCTACACCTTC; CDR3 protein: CASSQAWGQGYTF
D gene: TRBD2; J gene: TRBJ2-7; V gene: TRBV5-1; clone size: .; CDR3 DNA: TGCGCCAGCAGCTCCAGCGGGGGATACGAGCAGTACTTC; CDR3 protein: CASSSSGGYEQYF
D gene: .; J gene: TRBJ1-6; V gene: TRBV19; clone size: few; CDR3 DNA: TGTGCCAGTAGTATCATGGGGGGAAACAACAATTCACCCCTCCACTTT; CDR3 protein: CASSIMGGNNNSPLHF
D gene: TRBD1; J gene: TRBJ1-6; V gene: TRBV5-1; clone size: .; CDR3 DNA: TGCGCCAGCAGCTTTGGACAGGGAAGTTCACCCCTCCACTTT; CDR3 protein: CASSFGQGSSPLHF
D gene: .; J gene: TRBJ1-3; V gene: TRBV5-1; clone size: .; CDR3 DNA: TGCGCCAGCAGCTTGGAGGGTCTCACCCATGGAAACACCATATATTTT; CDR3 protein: CASSLEGLTHGNTIYF
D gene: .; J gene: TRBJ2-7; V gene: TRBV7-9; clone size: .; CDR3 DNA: TGTGCCAGCAGCTGGGGCGATTACGAGCAGTACTTC; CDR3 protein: CASSWGDYEQYF
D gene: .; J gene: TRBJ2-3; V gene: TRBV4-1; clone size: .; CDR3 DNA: TGCGCCAGCAGCCTATCCCCCGGACCGTTGAGCACAGATACGCAGTATTTT; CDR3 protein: CASSLSPGPLSTDTQYF
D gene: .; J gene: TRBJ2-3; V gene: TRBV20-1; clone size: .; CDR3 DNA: TGCAGTGCCTGGACCTGGAAACAGTATTTT; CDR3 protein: CSAWTWKQYF